A selection of T cell receptor beta chains follows, all from one sample in a study of T cells in Graves' hyperthyroidism and ophthalmopathy. TCRdb analysed the multiplex PCR reads with MiXCR anew, one entry per CDR3 protein. The profile shows about 560,000 distinct CDR3 sequences, approximately 15% of them singletons. Sequencing used blood. All receptors derive from a young woman with Graves' hyperthyroidism. Both conserved end residues are part of each CDR3. A D gene is named only where the DNA matches it firmly. Some rows mark clone size as missing; the rest say once, few, many or name a class of expanded clone.

clone size,V gene,J gene,D gene,CDR3 protein,CDR3 DNA
many,TRBV2,TRBJ2-1,NA,CASRPLRAYNEQFF,TGTGCCAGCAGGCCCCTGCGGGCCTACAATGAGCAGTTCTTC
many,TRBV7-2,TRBJ2-7,TRBD1,CASSKGQGRGEQYF,TGTGCCAGCAGCAAGGGACAGGGTCGGGGCGAGCAGTACTTC
NA,TRBV5-6,TRBJ2-2,TRBD1,CASEADRGPGELFF,TGTGCCAGCGAGGCGGACAGGGGACCCGGGGAGCTGTTTTTT
NA,TRBV12-3/TRBV12-4,TRBJ2-6,TRBD1,CASSLDRGISGANVLTF,TGTGCCAGCAGCCTGGACAGGGGAATCTCTGGGGCCAACGTCCTGACTTTC
once,TRBV20-1,TRBJ2-7,TRBD2,CSARDPEASGSGRYEQYF,TGCAGTGCTAGAGACCCGGAGGCTAGCGGGAGTGGGCGGTACGAGCAGTACTTC
few,TRBV6-2/TRBV6-3,TRBJ2-3,NA,CASSYSVGTQYF,TGTGCCAGCAGTTACTCAGTGGGAACGCAGTATTTT
few,TRBV30,TRBJ1-1,NA,CAWSVLGELTEAFF,TGTGCCTGGAGTGTCCTGGGCGAACTCACTGAAGCTTTCTTT
few,TRBV6-1,TRBJ2-3,NA,CASSEWADTDTQYF,TGTGCCAGCAGTGAATGGGCAGACACAGATACGCAGTATTTT
NA,TRBV19,TRBJ1-2,TRBD1,CASSSQGFNGYTF,TGTGCCAGTAGTTCACAGGGGTTCAATGGCTACACCTTC
NA,TRBV6-1,TRBJ2-1,TRBD1,CASRPLGQPNNEQFF,TGTGCCAGCAGACCTCTGGGACAGCCCAACAATGAGCAGTTCTTC
NA,TRBV7-9,TRBJ2-4,NA,CASSLQQVGTKNIQYF,TGTGCCAGCAGCTTACAGCAGGTTGGAACCAAAAACATTCAGTACTTC
many,TRBV19,TRBJ2-3,TRBD2,CASSIGLADTDTQYF,TGTGCCAGTAGTATCGGACTAGCGGACACAGATACGCAGTATTTT
few,TRBV5-1,TRBJ2-2,TRBD2,CASSFDGGDTGELFF,TGCGCCAGCAGCTTCGATGGGGGGGACACCGGGGAGCTGTTTTTT
few,TRBV6-6,TRBJ2-7,TRBD1,CASSYSFGTGPYEQYF,TGTGCCAGCAGTTACTCTTTTGGGACAGGACCCTACGAGCAGTACTTC
many,TRBV5-1,TRBJ2-3,NA,CASSLDGQSTDTQYF,TGCGCCAGCAGCTTGGATGGTCAGAGCACAGATACGCAGTATTTT
NA,TRBV20-1,TRBJ2-5,NA,CSAWGTPGVQETQYF,TGCAGTGCTTGGGGGACTCCGGGGGTCCAAGAGACCCAGTACTTC
few,TRBV29-1,TRBJ2-3,TRBD2,CSVDTSGRADTQYF,TGCAGCGTTGATACTAGCGGGAGGGCAGATACGCAGTATTTT
NA,TRBV9,TRBJ2-3,NA,CASSVNVDTQYF,TGTGCCAGCAGCGTAAACGTAGATACGCAGTATTTT
NA,TRBV11-3,TRBJ2-7,TRBD1,CASSFLGTGVEQYF,TGTGCCAGCAGCTTTTTGGGGACAGGGGTCGAGCAGTACTTC
many,TRBV5-1,TRBJ1-1,NA,CASSLAWNTEAFF,TGCGCCAGCAGCTTGGCTTGGAACACTGAAGCTTTCTTT
NA,TRBV5-1,TRBJ2-2,TRBD1,CASSLNPGTANTGELFF,TGCGCCAGCAGCTTAAATCCCGGGACAGCGAACACCGGGGAGCTGTTTTTT
NA,TRBV27,TRBJ2-1,TRBD1,CASSLGSGQEYNEQFF,TGTGCCAGCAGTTTGGGATCCGGACAGGAGTACAATGAGCAGTTCTTC
NA,TRBV9,TRBJ2-6,NA,CASSRRTSGANVLTF,TGTGCCAGCAGCAGAAGAACCTCTGGGGCCAACGTCCTGACTTTC